This TCR beta chain was captured by sequencing in a study of T cells in Graves' hyperthyroidism and ophthalmopathy (dated by TCRdb to between 2019 and 2020). For context, the study as a whole: Peripheral blood samples were taken at the time of initial diagnosis, prior to any treatment. A discovery cohort of about a hundred patients, roughly 43 with Graves' ophthalmopathy and about 58 with stable Graves' hyperthyroidism, was used to find distinguishing TCR V-J signatures. Following sampling, methimazole starting at 30 mg daily was given to hyperthyroidism patients, and high-dose intravenous methylprednisolone was given to ophthalmopathy patients. In addition, the study compared T-cell repertoires in thyroid tissue and in blood from roughly 6 Graves' hyperthyroidism patients. The 100 discovery patients were randomly divided into training and test sets at a 7:3 ratio. TCR Vbeta CDR3 sequencing of approximately 140 peripheral blood samples (over 40 ophthalmopathy, roughly 72 hyperthyroidism and 17 progressor patients) is reported in the paper. Prospective prediction of ophthalmopathy was tested in an independent validation cohort of fewer than 20 hyperthyroidism patients and some 17 patients who later progressed to ophthalmopathy.

The V end gives up 10 bases and the J end 2 bases, leaving 6 bases in the junction not matched to a gene. Including cysteine and phenylalanine, the CDR3 has 16 amino acids. Just the 48-base CDR3 DNA is kept, in frame starting at base 1. The germline V gene specifies MDHEN as CDR1 and SYDVKM as CDR2. Worth noting for this clonotype: Its antigen is not yet known. Base-call qualities are not available, and no considerably larger clone is one nucleotide away.

General findings and caveats noted by the study authors: During validation, the model predicted progression to ophthalmopathy a median of about 6.3 months ahead of onset, with almost 71% sensitivity and around 73% specificity. Most expanded thyroid clonotypes (frequency above 0.001) were also detected in blood, a finding suggesting that blood repertoires may reflect thyroid immune responses. No statistical method was used to fix the sample size in advance, and group allocation was not hidden from the investigators. In cross-validation, a model built on a 13 V-J signature told ophthalmopathy apart from stable hyperthyroidism with roughly 87% sensitivity and around 81% specificity, and in testing the same model reached 80%/75%.

Stable Graves' hyperthyroidism was defined as the absence of progression to ophthalmopathy over 18 months of follow-up. Hyperthyroidism patients were newly diagnosed, had a disease duration of under 2 months, and were aged 18 to 65 years. Exclusion was applied to patients with uncontrolled infections, other autoimmune diseases, pregnancy or lactation. Diagnoses were based on clinical symptoms, serum thyroxine and TRAb, thyroid ultrasound and orbital computed tomography. PBMCs were separated from about 10 ml of fresh peripheral blood using Ficoll-Paque density gradient centrifugation. Total RNA was extracted with Trizol reagent, and quality was checked on an Agilent 2100 Bioanalyzer. The TCR beta CDR3 regions were amplified from the RNA transcripts. A first-round RT-PCR of the TCR CDR3 used the HTBI primer set with the Qiagen OneStep RT-PCR kit. The libraries were constructed in a second round of multiplex PCR and then size-selected and purified. Libraries were sequenced paired-end with 100 bp reads on an Illumina HiSeq2000. Per the source publication's procedure: SOAPnuke was used to process the raw data, with reads discarded if the reads contained adapters or uncalled bases, had a mean Phred below 15, or lacked an exact constant-primer or identifier match. High-quality paired reads were merged using COPE v1.2.5, and each unique nucleotide sequence was defined as a clonotype. Clonotypes were aligned to IMGT TRBV, TRBD and TRBJ reference segments using MiTCR v1.1. Analysis was restricted to V-J combinations with a frequency above 0.0001, which covered approximately 99% of repertoires. A TCS score was defined as the ratio between F50 (clonal expansion) and ExV (chaos), using BLOSUM62-based TCRdist between CDR3 peptides within each V-J. Welch's t-statistics and random forest reduced 500 to 550 V-J features to around 14, which were used in a naive Bayes classifier (R e1071). TCRdb's own reprocessing of the public reads used fastp at Q25 and MiXCR and kept productive beta chains. Records with the same CDR3 protein are collapsed into one entry carrying the most frequent genes and DNA. TCRdb's processing, not the study's, gives the V and J calls here. The sample profile shows more than 350,000 distinct CDR3 sequences; 15% of them were found once. The ten largest clones represent around a third of the sample.

The receptor was derived from a woman aged 25 to 39 with Graves' hyperthyroidism. Material: blood. The V and J segments used are TRBV28 and TRBJ2-6; TRBD2 agrees with 12 junctional bases. CDR3 loop: CATRTSGNTGANVLTF. The bases are TGTGCCACCCGGACTAGCGGGAACACTGGGGCCAACGTCCTGACTTTC.